This entry describes one T cell receptor (beta chain). Its matching antigen is unknown. This specimen belongs to a study of cytomegalovirus exposure and HLA in healthy donors. As for the study in general: When over 300 donors were genotyped, about 80% of them were found to fall in the Caucasian-associated ancestry cluster.

Study-level findings and limits: It was reported that TCR beta sequences correctly inferred the HLA-A and HLA-B alleles for most subjects. Earlier results showed most TCR beta V segments being productive about 87% or about 30% of the time. A later analysis by the authors found several of the most significant clusters apparently linked to common viral pathogens.

Researchers ran the PCR with 60 Vbeta and 13 Jbeta primers. Measured with immunoSEQ multiplex PCR; TCRdb has only the in-frame clones, and not every one. The table lists around 120,000 clones, roughly 80% of them singletons, with roughly 9.2% in the top ten. The sample consisted of PBMCs. This sequence originates from a female donor in good health and CMV-seropositive.

CDR3: CASSSPGQGSRSEAFF. CDR3 in DNA: TGTGCCAGCAGTTCGCCGGGACAGGGGAGTCGGTCTGAAGCTTTCTTT. The rearrangement joins TRBV28 to TRBJ1-1; 10 bases fit TRBD1. V lost 4 bases, J lost 6 bases, and 11 bases stayed unmatched. This CDR3 has 16 residues. Germline CDR1 and CDR2: MDHEN and SYDVKM.